This T cell receptor (beta chain) comes out of a study of blood T cell repertoires in COVID-19. Study information: Specimens from acute and convalescent COVID-19 originated in the United States, Italy and Spain. PBMCs, B-cell-depleted T cells, or T cells were the source of the cDNA or gDNA that made up the material.

Germline CDR1 is SGHDT and CDR2 is YYEEEE. The CDR3 spans 16 residues. J was trimmed by 7 bases and V by 3 bases; bases with no gene match: 9. The table came from immunoSEQ multiplex PCR; TCRdb's copy has only in-frame clones and leaves some out. Among 60,000 to 70,000 clones listed, 86% were seen once. The sequencing sample was made of peripheral blood. The sequence was obtained from a man aged 45-60 years with active COVID-19. This sequence joins TRBV5-6 and TRBJ2-3; TRBD1 aligns across 12 bases. The chain's CDR3 is CASSWRDRGRLNTQYF. In DNA form, the CDR3 reads TGTGCCAGCAGCTGGAGGGACAGGGGGCGCTTAAATACGCAGTATTTT.